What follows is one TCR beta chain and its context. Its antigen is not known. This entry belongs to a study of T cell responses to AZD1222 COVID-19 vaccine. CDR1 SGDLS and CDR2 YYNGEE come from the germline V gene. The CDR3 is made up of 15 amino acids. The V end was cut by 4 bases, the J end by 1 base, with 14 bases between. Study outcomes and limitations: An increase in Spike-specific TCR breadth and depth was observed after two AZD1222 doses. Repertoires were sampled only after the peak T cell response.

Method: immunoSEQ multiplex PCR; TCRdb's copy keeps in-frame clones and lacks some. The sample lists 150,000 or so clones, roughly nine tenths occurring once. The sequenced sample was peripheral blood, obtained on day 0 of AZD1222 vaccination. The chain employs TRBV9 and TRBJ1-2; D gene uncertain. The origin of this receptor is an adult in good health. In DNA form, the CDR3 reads TGTGCCAGCAGCAAAGGGCAGCAAATTAACTATGGCTACACCTTC. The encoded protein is CASSKGQQINYGYTF.